In its sample, the clone carrying this TCR beta chain was seen many times. This sample was taken from a study of T-cell reconstitution after alpha-beta-depleted transplantation in children. The CDR3 spans 10 residues. In germline, CDR1 is SQVTM, CDR2 ANQGSEA. V gave up 5 bases and J gave up 5 bases, with 3 bases separating them. Unique molecular identifiers were incorporated when the TCRbeta library was constructed. MiXCR, applied by TCRdb to the PCR reads, yields one record per CDR3 protein. Seen here are around 250,000 distinct CDR3 sequences, about 25% observed once, and the top ten hold over 2.5%.

The TCR originated in a girl between 2 and 10 years old with Fanconi anemia, due to receive a stem cell transplant. The sample was PBMCs, taken before TCRalphabeta/CD19-depleted stem cell transplant. The chain has TRBV29-1 and TRBJ2-2; D remains unclear. DNA for the CDR3: TGCAGCGTTAGGACCGGGGAGCTGTTTTTT. Protein product: CSVRTGELFF.